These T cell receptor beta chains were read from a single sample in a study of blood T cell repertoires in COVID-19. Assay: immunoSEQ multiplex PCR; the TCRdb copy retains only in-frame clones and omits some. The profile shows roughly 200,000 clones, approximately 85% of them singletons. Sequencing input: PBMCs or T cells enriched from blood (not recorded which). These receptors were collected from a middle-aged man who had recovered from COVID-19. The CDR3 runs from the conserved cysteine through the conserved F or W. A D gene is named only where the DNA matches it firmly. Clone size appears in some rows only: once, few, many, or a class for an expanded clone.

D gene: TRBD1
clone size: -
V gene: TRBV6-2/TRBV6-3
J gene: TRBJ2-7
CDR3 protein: CASSTGQPGIYEQYF
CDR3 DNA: TGTGCCAGCAGTACGGGACAGCCTGGGATCTACGAGCAGTACTTC

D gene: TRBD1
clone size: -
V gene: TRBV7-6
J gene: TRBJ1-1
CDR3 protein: CASSSDRGMTEAFF
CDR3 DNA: TGTGCCAGCAGCTCCGACAGGGGGATGACTGAAGCTTTCTTT

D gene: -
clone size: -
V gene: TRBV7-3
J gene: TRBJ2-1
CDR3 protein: CASSLIGVGRNSYNEQFF
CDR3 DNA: TGTGCCAGCAGCTTAATCGGAGTTGGGAGAAACTCCTACAATGAGCAGTTCTTC

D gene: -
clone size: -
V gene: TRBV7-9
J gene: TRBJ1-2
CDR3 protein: CASSQAVYGYTF
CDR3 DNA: TGTGCCAGCAGCCAAGCCGTATATGGCTACACCTTC

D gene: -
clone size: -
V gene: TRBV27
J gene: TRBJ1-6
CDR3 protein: CASSPLLYNSPLHF
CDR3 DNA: TGTGCCAGCAGTCCCCTCCTCTATAATTCACCCCTCCACTTT

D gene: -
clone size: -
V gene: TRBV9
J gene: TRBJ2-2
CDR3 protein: CASSVGGGTSTGELFF
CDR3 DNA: TGTGCCAGCAGCGTAGGTGGGGGGACGAGCACCGGGGAGCTGTTTTTT

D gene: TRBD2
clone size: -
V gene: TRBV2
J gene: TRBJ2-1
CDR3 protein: CASSGTSGRDEQFF
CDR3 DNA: TGTGCCAGCAGTGGGACTAGCGGGAGGGATGAGCAGTTCTTC

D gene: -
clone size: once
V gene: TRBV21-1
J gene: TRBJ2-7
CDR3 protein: CASSKSWGGNYEQYF
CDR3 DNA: TGTGCCAGCAGCAAATCCTGGGGCGGAAACTACGAGCAGTACTTC

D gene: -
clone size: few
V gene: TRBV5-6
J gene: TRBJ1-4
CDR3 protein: CASSPGDATNEKLFF
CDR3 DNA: TGTGCCAGCAGCCCAGGGGATGCAACTAATGAAAAACTGTTTTTT

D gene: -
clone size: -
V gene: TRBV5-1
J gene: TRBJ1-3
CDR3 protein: CASSPDSAGNTIYF
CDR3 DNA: TGCGCCAGCAGCCCGGACAGCGCTGGAAACACCATATATTTT

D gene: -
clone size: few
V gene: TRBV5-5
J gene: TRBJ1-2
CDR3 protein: CASSFWRGNYGYTF
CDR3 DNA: TGTGCCAGCAGCTTCTGGAGGGGTAACTATGGCTACACCTTC

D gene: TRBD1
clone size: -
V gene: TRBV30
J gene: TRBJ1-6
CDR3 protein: CAVPLGQGDSPLHF
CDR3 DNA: TGTGCCGTACCGTTGGGACAGGGCGATTCACCCCTCCACTTT

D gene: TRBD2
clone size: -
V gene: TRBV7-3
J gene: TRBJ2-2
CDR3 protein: CASNLQAGAAGELFF
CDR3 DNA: TGTGCCAGCAACCTCCAAGCGGGAGCCGCCGGGGAGCTGTTTTTT

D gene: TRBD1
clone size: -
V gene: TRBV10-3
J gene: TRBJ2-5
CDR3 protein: CAISESGTGVTAGDRETQYF
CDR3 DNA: TGTGCCATCAGTGAGTCGGGGACAGGGGTGACAGCGGGAGATCGAGAGACCCAGTACTTC

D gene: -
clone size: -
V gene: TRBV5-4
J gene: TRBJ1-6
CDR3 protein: CASSSGKDNSPLHF
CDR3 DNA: TGTGCCAGCAGTTCAGGCAAAGATAATTCACCCCTCCACTTT

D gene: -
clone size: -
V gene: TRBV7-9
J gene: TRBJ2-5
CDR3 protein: CASSLSQRETQYF
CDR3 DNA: TGTGCCAGCAGCTTATCACAGCGGGAGACCCAGTACTTC

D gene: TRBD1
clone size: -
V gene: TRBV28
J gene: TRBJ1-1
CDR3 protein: CASSQGDGTEAFF
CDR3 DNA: TGTGCCAGCAGTCAGGGGGATGGCACTGAAGCTTTCTTT

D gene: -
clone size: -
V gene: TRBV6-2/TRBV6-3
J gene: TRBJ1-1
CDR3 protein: CASSYLARGYLNTEAFF
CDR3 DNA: TGTGCCAGCAGTTACCTTGCCCGAGGGTACCTGAACACTGAAGCTTTCTTT

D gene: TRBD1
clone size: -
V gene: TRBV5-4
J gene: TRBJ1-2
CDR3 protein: CASSLGGAGGNYGYTF
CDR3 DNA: TGTGCCAGCAGCTTGGGAGGCGCAGGGGGAAACTATGGCTACACCTTC

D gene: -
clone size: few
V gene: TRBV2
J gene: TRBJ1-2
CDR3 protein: CASRTGPGNYGYTF
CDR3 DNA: TGTGCCAGCAGGACAGGACCTGGTAACTATGGCTACACCTTC

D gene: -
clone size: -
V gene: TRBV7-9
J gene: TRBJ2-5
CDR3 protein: CASNAAGTGLLSDQYF
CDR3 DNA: TGTGCCAGCAACGCCGCGGGAACGGGGCTCCTATCGGACCAGTACTTC

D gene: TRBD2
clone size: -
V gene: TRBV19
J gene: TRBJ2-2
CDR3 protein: CASSIAGGPSTGELFF
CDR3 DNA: TGTGCCAGTAGTATAGCGGGAGGGCCGAGCACCGGGGAGCTGTTTTTT

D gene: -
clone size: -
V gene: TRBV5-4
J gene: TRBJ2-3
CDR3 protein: CASSLGRGGDTQYF
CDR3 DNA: TGTGCCAGCAGCTTGGGGCGGGGAGGAGATACGCAGTATTTT

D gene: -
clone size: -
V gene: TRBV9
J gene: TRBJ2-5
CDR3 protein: CASSARETQYF
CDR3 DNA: TGTGCCAGCAGCGCCAGAGAGACCCAGTACTTC

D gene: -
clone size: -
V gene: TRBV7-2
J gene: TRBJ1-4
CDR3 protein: CASSPYSGDEKLFF
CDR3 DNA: TGTGCCAGCAGCCCTTATTCGGGGGATGAAAAACTGTTTTTT

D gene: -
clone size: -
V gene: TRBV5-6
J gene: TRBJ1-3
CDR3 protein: CASSFARGRGSNTIYF
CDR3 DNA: TGTGCCAGCAGCTTTGCCAGGGGCCGTGGATCTAACACCATATATTTT

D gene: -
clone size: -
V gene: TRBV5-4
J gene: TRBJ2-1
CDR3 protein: CASSLGLALYNEQFF
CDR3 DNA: TGTGCCAGCAGCTTGGGCCTAGCGCTCTACAATGAGCAGTTCTTC

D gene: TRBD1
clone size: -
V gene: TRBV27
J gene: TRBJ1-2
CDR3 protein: CASSVLPGQGTNYGYTF
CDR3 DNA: TGTGCCAGCAGTGTCCTTCCGGGACAGGGGACTAACTATGGCTACACCTTC